The 6 T cell receptor beta chains below all came from one sample that was sequenced in a study of OX40 agonist ivuxolimab in advanced cancers. Method: immunoSEQ multiplex PCR; TCRdb's copy keeps in-frame clones and lacks some. Of under 95,000 clones listed, about nine tenths were seen once; the top ten hold around 0.19%. The material sequenced was CD4+ or CD8+ T cells sorted from blood, taken in a trial of the OX40 agonist ivuxolimab. These receptors originate from an adult with an advanced solid tumor such as melanoma, head and neck, liver or kidney cancer.

The gene calls are TRBV5-1 and TRBJ1-1, with D maybe TRBD1 (5 bases). CDR1 and CDR2 (germline): SGHRS, YFSETQ. V gave up 4 bases and J gave up 5 bases, with 18 bases separating them. The CDR3 spans 15 residues. The CDR3 here is CASSPGLPMGTEAFF. The CDR3 coding sequence is TGCGCCAGCAGCCCGGGACTCCCGATGGGGACTGAAGCTTTCTTT.

The chain employs TRBV5-6 and TRBJ2-7; D not resolved. This CDR3 spans 14 amino acids. With 3 bases removed from V and 1 base from J, the gap between germline ends came to 11 bases. Germline lookup yields CDR1 SGHDT and CDR2 YYEEEE. The CDR3 loop reads CASSSATQSYEQYF. CDR3 coding DNA: TGTGCCAGCAGCTCGGCAACGCAGTCCTACGAGCAGTACTTC.

V and J are TRBV19 and TRBJ2-7; 10 bases align to TRBD1. V trimming: 2 bases; J trimming: 3 bases; junction bases outside the gene matches: 4. The CDR3 spans 15 residues. The germline CDR1 and CDR2 sequences are LNHDA and SQIVND (reference sequence). Here the CDR3 DNA reads TGTGCCAGTAGTATAAGTGGACAGGGGGTCTACGAGCAGTACTTC. The encoded protein is CASSISGQGVYEQYF.

CDR3 in DNA: TGTGCCAGCAGCTTACAGGCCAGCACAAACATTCAGTACTTC. Translation: CASSLQASTNIQYF. The V and J genes are TRBV11-2 and TRBJ2-4; D is ambiguous. The CDR3 loop spans 14 amino acids. Trimming left V 2 bases short and J 6 bases short, with 11 bases between. CDR1 SGHAT and CDR2 FQNNGV come from the germline V gene.

CDR3 sequence: CASSVSDRAATQYF. In DNA, the CDR3 is TGTGCCAGCAGTGTCTCGGACAGGGCGGCGACCCAGTACTTC. The rearrangement joins TRBV6-4 to TRBJ2-5, with TRBD1 matching over 8 bases. The length of the CDR3 is 14 residues. V shed 4 bases and J 7 bases; nucleotides not matched to a gene: 8. Germline assignment: CDR1 MRHNA and CDR2 SNTAGT.

The V gene is TRBV5-4, the J gene TRBJ1-1; 8 bases align to TRBD1. CDR1 SGHNT and CDR2 YYREEE come from the germline V gene (reference sequence). V gave up 1 base and J gave up 0 bases; unmatched junction bases: 8. CDR3 length: 17 amino acids. CDR3 sequence: CASSLYRGEMMNTEAFF. CDR3 in DNA: TGTGCCAGCAGCTTGTACAGGGGGGAAATGATGAACACTGAAGCTTTCTTT.